These 29 T cell receptor beta chains share one sample of origin, sequenced in a study of Ad26.COV2.S vaccination and SARS-CoV-2 variants. Only in-frame clones appear in the TCRdb table, and some are missing; sequencing was by immunoSEQ multiplex PCR. The sample includes hundreds of thousands of clones, around 89% of them seen just once. Treatment meaning: 19 received Ad26.COV2.S at low or high dose, single or two shots; a few received placebo; per-sample allocation not given. Vaccine and placebo recipients were sampled on day 63 after the first injection. The sequencing here drew on peripheral blood, taken in a trial of Ad26.COV2.S vaccine versus placebo. These receptors were collected from a person between 18 and 65 years old who received the Ad26.COV2.S COVID-19 vaccine or a placebo.

The chain is built from TRBV19 and TRBJ1-5; D gene unclear. Germline CDR1 and CDR2: LNHDA and SQIVND (reference sequence). The CDR3 length is 14 residues. The germline V and J ends were trimmed by 1 base and 6 bases, with 10 bases remaining between them. CDR3 loop: CASSIAGGGQPQHF. The CDR3 DNA reads as TGTGCCAGTAGTATAGCAGGAGGCGGTCAGCCCCAGCATTTT. Complete variable domain (other parts from reference TRBV19 and TRBJ1-5): DGGITQSPKYLFRKEGQNVTLSCEQNLNHDAMYWYRQDPGQGLRLIYYSQIVNDFQKGDIAEGYSVSREKKESFPLTVTSAQKNPTAFYLCASSIAGGGQPQHFGDGTRLSIL.

The chain carries TRBV7-6 and TRBJ2-1, with D perhaps matching TRBD1 (7 bases). The CDR3 has 16 amino acids. Germline CDR1 and CDR2: SGHVS and FNYEAQ. Trimming shortened V by 1 base and J by 9 bases, and 19 bases separated the two germline ends. The DNA of the CDR3 is TGTGCCAGCAGCTTAGGTACAGGGGAGGCTTTGTCTGAGCAGTTCTTC. This translates into CASSLGTGEALSEQFF.

This sequence joins TRBV12-3 or TRBV12-4 and TRBJ2-1; D might be TRBD2 (6 bases). CDR3 length equals 13 residues. Deletions cut 8 bases from V and 9 bases from J, with 17 bases between. The CDR3: CASAGRGTGEQFF. CDR3 coding DNA: TGTGCCAGCGCCGGGCGGGGTACCGGTGAGCAGTTCTTC.

V gene TRBV5-1 combines with J gene TRBJ2-3, with 11 bases identical to TRBD1. This CDR3 comprises 15 residues. Germline assignment: CDR1 SGHRS and CDR2 YFSETQ. The J segment lost 4 bases and the V segment lost 0 bases, leaving 1 base of the junction unmatched. DNA of the CDR3: TGCGCCAGCAGCTTGGGGGGACAGGGGGCAGATACGCAGTATTTT. Amino acids: CASSLGGQGADTQYF.

The chain uses TRBV5-4 and TRBJ1-6; 9 positions agree with TRBD1. The V and J ends lost 0 bases and 9 bases, in that order; junction bases with no gene match: 4. Germline CDR1 reads SGHNT; CDR2 reads YYREEE (reference sequence). The CDR3 has 15 amino acids. The CDR3 nucleotides are TGTGCCAGCAGCTTGGCACAGGGGGCGAGTTCACCCCTCCACTTT. This encodes CASSLAQGASSPLHF.

This clone was observed once. The chain employs TRBV9 and TRBJ2-5; D possibly matches TRBD1 or TRBD2 (6 bases each). The CDR3 has 15 amino acids. The germline CDR1 and CDR2 sequences are SGDLS and YYNGEE. V lost 3 bases and J lost 0, with 12 bases in between. CDR3 DNA sequence: TGTGCCAGCAGCGCAGACCGGGGGCACCAAGAGACCCAGTACTTC. It encodes CASSADRGHQETQYF.

This rearrangement joins TRBV7-9 to TRBJ2-7, with 13 bases matching TRBD2. V was pared by 11 bases and J by 7 bases, with 23 bases of the junction left unmatched. Germline-derived CDR1 and CDR2 are SEHNR and FQNEAQ (reference sequence). The CDR3 totals 18 residues. The CDR3 nucleotides read TGTGCCGGTTCCCGGGACTCCGGACTAGCGGGAGTTGCGGAAGAGCAGTACTTC. This translates into CAGSRDSGLAGVAEEQYF.

The chain combines TRBV12-3 or TRBV12-4 with TRBJ2-3, with D possibly being TRBD1 (6 bases). CDR3 length equals 13 residues. V lost 7 bases and J 3 bases, leaving 11 bases between the germline ends. The DNA for the CDR3 is TGTGCCAGCACCCCAGGGGCAACAGATACGCAGTATTTT. As protein: CASTPGATDTQYF.

This chain joins TRBV2 and TRBJ2-3; 8 bases align to TRBD2. The CDR3 loop spans 14 amino acids. Trimming cost V 7 bases and J 4 bases; bases outside gene matches: 7. Germline CDR1 SNHLY, CDR2 FYNNEI. CDR3 sequence: CASKGTGGADTQYF. The CDR3 DNA follows: TGTGCCAGCAAAGGCACCGGGGGGGCAGATACGCAGTATTTT.

This clone has just one count. The chain is built from TRBV12-5 and TRBJ1-1, with D unclear. In germline, CDR1 is LGHNT, CDR2 FRNRAP. V lost 6 bases and J 0 bases, leaving 11 bases between the germline ends. The CDR3 is 14 residues long. DNA for the CDR3: TGTGCTAGTGGCCCTGACAACCTGAACACTGAAGCTTTCTTT. The encoded protein is CASGPDNLNTEAFF.

This clone was detected only a few times. The same CDR3 arises from other DNA sequences in this sample as well. The rearrangement uses TRBV7-2 and TRBJ1-1; D is perhaps TRBD1 (6 bases). CDR1 is SGHTA and CDR2 is FQGNSA in the germline V gene. The CDR3 has 14 residues. The V and J ends lost 5 bases and 1 base respectively, with 11 bases between them. The CDR3 is CASSVFRGNTEAFF. Here the CDR3 DNA reads TGTGCCAGCAGCGTATTCAGGGGGAACACTGAAGCTTTCTTT.

V and J are TRBV2 and TRBJ2-2, with 10 bases fitting TRBD1. The CDR3 is 15 amino acids. Trimming took 6 bases from V and 5 from J; bases not matched to a gene: 6. Per the germline V gene, CDR1 is SNHLY and CDR2 is FYNNEI. CDR3 bases: TGTGCCAGCAGAGTCCGACAGGGGGCTACCGGGGAGCTGTTTTTT. This translates into CASRVRQGATGELFF.

The rearrangement uses TRBV28 and TRBJ2-1; D not certain. Between the trimmed V and J ends, which lost 6 bases and 4 bases, there was a span of 13 bases. There are 14 residues in the CDR3. Germline V gene sequence: CDR1 MDHEN, CDR2 SYDVKM. Written as DNA, the CDR3 is TGTGCCAGCAGCCCCTTGTCGGTGTACAATGAGCAGTTCTTC. This codes for CASSPLSVYNEQFF. Using reference TRBV28 and TRBJ2-1 for the parts outside the CDR3, the full variable domain is DVKVTQSSRYLVKRTGEKVFLECVQDMDHENMFWYRQDPGLGLRLIYFSYDVKMKEKGDIPEGYSVSREKKERFSLILESASTNQTSMYLCASSPLSVYNEQFFGPGTRLTVL.

This rearrangement joins TRBV28 to TRBJ2-7, with D maybe TRBD2 (5 bases). The CDR3 contains 12 residues. The V end was cut by 7 bases, the J end by 2 bases, with 9 bases between. Per the germline V gene, CDR1 is MDHEN and CDR2 is SYDVKM. CDR3 sequence reads: CASNSRAYEQYF. CDR3 sequence (DNA): TGTGCCAGCAACTCGCGGGCCTACGAGCAGTACTTC. The whole variable domain, filled in from reference TRBV28 and TRBJ2-7, reads DVKVTQSSRYLVKRTGEKVFLECVQDMDHENMFWYRQDPGLGLRLIYFSYDVKMKEKGDIPEGYSVSREKKERFSLILESASTNQTSMYLCASNSRAYEQYFGPGTRLTVT.

The chain joins TRBV14 to TRBJ2-1; TRBD1 might be the D (6 bases). This CDR3 has 16 amino acids. Per germline, CDR1 SGHDN and CDR2 FVKESK. V was pared by 0 bases and J by 6 bases, with 15 bases between. CDR3 bases: TGTGCCAGCAGCCAAGATCTTCCAGGGGTTAGCAATGAGCAGTTCTTC. This translates into CASSQDLPGVSNEQFF.

The chain has TRBV9 and TRBJ1-1; D perhaps matches TRBD1 (5 bases). V lost 3 bases and J 4 bases, leaving 13 bases between the germline ends. In germline, CDR1 is SGDLS, CDR2 YYNGEE. The CDR3 extends over 14 amino acids. The CDR3 sequence is CASSAGVGGTEAFF. The CDR3 nucleotides are TGTGCCAGCAGCGCGGGCGTCGGGGGCACTGAAGCTTTCTTT.

The genes are TRBV5-1 and TRBJ2-7; TRBD2 agrees at 11 bases. CDR1 is SGHRS, CDR2 YFSETQ, per germline. J lost 4 bases, V lost 7 bases, and 4 bases had no gene match. The CDR3 contains 13 residues. DNA for the CDR3: TGCGCCAGCTCCCCTAGCGGGAGGTACGAGCAGTACTTC. This translates into CASSPSGRYEQYF.

This chain connects TRBV18 to TRBJ1-1; D unclear. V was cut by 3 bases and J by 3 bases, with 2 bases left in between. The CDR3 is 11 amino acids. Germline V gives CDR1 KGHSH, CDR2 LQKENI. The CDR3 sequence: CASSPDTEAFF. The CDR3 DNA reads TGTGCCAGCTCACCCGACACTGAAGCTTTCTTT.

The rearrangement uses TRBV11-2 and TRBJ2-2, with 9 bases fitting TRBD1. Germline V lookup: CDR1 SGHAT, CDR2 FQNNGV. V was pared by 6 bases and J by 6 bases, with 11 bases of the junction left unmatched. This CDR3 contains 16 residues. The CDR3 nucleotides read TGTGCCAGCAGATCCCCCAGGACAGGGGAAGCCGGGGAGCTGTTTTTT. It translates to CASRSPRTGEAGELFF.

This clone was found once. The genes are TRBV7-9 and TRBJ1-1; no definite D call. V was trimmed by 1 base and J by 7 bases, leaving 7 bases between them. The CDR3 covers 12 residues. Germline V CDR1 and CDR2: SEHNR, FQNEAQ (reference sequence). CDR3 DNA sequence: TGTGCCAGCAGCTTAGAGAGCGGTGAAGCTTTCTTT. Translated, it gives CASSLESGEAFF.

This clone was seen more than once but under ten times. This chain connects TRBV4-1 to TRBJ1-2, with D maybe TRBD1 (5 bases). There are 17 residues in the CDR3. In germline, CDR1 is MGHRA, CDR2 YSYEKL. V shed 0 bases and J shed 0 bases, with 14 bases lying between them. CDR3 in DNA: TGCGCCAGCAGCCAAGATCCCAGGGATCCGACTAACTATGGCTACACCTTC. This gives the protein CASSQDPRDPTNYGYTF.

This clone has just one count. The junction differs from germline at one of its ends, possibly a read error. V gene TRBV12-5 combines with J gene TRBJ1-1, with TRBD1 matching over 9 bases. The CDR3 contains 18 residues. Germline lookup yields CDR1 LGHNT and CDR2 FRNRAP. DNA for the CDR3: TGTGCTAGTGCTTTGGGGGGGGACCCGGGACAGGGTACCACTGAAGCTTTCTTT. This translates into CASALGGDPGQGTTEAFF. The full variable domain, its missing parts supplied by reference TRBV12-5 and TRBJ1-1, is DARVTQTPRHKVTEMGQEVTMRCQPILGHNTVFWYRQTMMQGLELLAYFRNRAPLDDSGMPKDRFSAEMPDATLATLKIQPSEPRDSAVYFCASALGGDPGQGTTEAFFGQGTRLTVV.

This chain connects TRBV9 to TRBJ2-7, with D possibly being TRBD1 or TRBD2 (5 bases each). CDR3 length: 14 residues. The germline CDR1 and CDR2 sequences are SGDLS and YYNGEE. The V end lost 4 bases, the J end lost 1 base, and 12 bases lay between the germline ends. CDR3 sequence (DNA): TGTGCCAGCAGCCCACGGGACGGTTCCTACGAGCAGTACTTC. Residues: CASSPRDGSYEQYF.

The chain is built from TRBV6-5 and TRBJ2-5, with D unclear. Germline V lookup: CDR1 MNHEY, CDR2 SVGAGI. With 5 bases removed from V and 5 bases from J, the gap between germline ends came to 12 bases. The CDR3 is made up of 13 amino acids. This CDR3 reads CASSRSRVETQYF. CDR3 nucleotides: TGTGCCAGCAGTCGAAGTAGGGTTGAGACCCAGTACTTC.

The chain joins TRBV25-1 to TRBJ1-3; D is uncertain. There are 16 residues in the CDR3. In germline, CDR1 is MGHDK, CDR2 SYGVNS. Trimming took 0 bases from V and 2 from J, leaving 11 bases between them. This CDR3 is CASSEYRTSPGNTIYF. In DNA, the CDR3 is TGTGCCAGCAGTGAATATCGAACTTCCCCTGGAAACACCATATATTTT.

The table lists this clone with a count of one. The genes are TRBV10-3 and TRBJ2-7; 8 nucleotides align to TRBD2. Germline values: CDR1 ENHRY, CDR2 SYGVKD. The CDR3 spans 16 residues. The V segment lost 8 bases and the J segment 0 bases; nucleotides outside the gene matches: 12. CDR3 nucleotides: TGTGCCATCGCGGGGGGCGGGAGATTAAGCTCCTACGAGCAGTACTTC. Its protein is CAIAGGGRLSSYEQYF.

The chain joins TRBV28 to TRBJ2-5; 7 bases are shared with TRBD1. Trimming at V came to 4 bases and at J to 4 bases, leaving 9 bases not matched to a gene. The V gene's germline CDR1 is MDHEN and CDR2 SYDVKM. CDR3 length: 15 residues. The CDR3 is CASSSRQGWRETQYF. In DNA form, the CDR3 reads TGTGCCAGCAGTTCTCGACAGGGATGGAGAGAGACCCAGTACTTC. The whole variable domain, filled in from reference TRBV28 and TRBJ2-5, reads DVKVTQSSRYLVKRTGEKVFLECVQDMDHENMFWYRQDPGLGLRLIYFSYDVKMKEKGDIPEGYSVSREKKERFSLILESASTNQTSMYLCASSSRQGWRETQYFGPGTRLLVL.

This chain uses TRBV30 with TRBJ1-2, with D possibly being TRBD1 (5 bases). From germline, CDR1 is GTSNPN and CDR2 SVGIG (reference sequence). The ends were cut back, 4 bases at V and 1 base at J, with 7 bases in the middle. The CDR3 is 12 residues long. CDR3 amino acids: CAWNGGNYGYTF. The CDR3 DNA sequence: TGTGCCTGGAATGGGGGTAACTATGGCTACACCTTC. Complete variable domain (other parts from reference TRBV30 and TRBJ1-2): SQTIHQWPATLVQPVGSPLSLECTVEGTSNPNLYWYRQAAGRGLQLLFYSVGIGQISSEVPQNLSASRPQDRQFILSSKKLLLSDSGFYLCAWNGGNYGYTFGSGTRLTVV.

J is TRBJ1-6 and V is TRBV18; possibly TRBD1 for D (5 bases). Trimming took off 2 bases at V and 8 bases at J, with 16 bases between the two ends. CDR1 and CDR2 from the germline V gene are KGHSH and LQKENI. The CDR3 has 16 residues. The CDR3 here is CASSPIAGGMDSPLHF. CDR3 coding DNA: TGTGCCAGCTCACCAATCGCGGGGGGGATGGATTCACCCCTCCACTTT.